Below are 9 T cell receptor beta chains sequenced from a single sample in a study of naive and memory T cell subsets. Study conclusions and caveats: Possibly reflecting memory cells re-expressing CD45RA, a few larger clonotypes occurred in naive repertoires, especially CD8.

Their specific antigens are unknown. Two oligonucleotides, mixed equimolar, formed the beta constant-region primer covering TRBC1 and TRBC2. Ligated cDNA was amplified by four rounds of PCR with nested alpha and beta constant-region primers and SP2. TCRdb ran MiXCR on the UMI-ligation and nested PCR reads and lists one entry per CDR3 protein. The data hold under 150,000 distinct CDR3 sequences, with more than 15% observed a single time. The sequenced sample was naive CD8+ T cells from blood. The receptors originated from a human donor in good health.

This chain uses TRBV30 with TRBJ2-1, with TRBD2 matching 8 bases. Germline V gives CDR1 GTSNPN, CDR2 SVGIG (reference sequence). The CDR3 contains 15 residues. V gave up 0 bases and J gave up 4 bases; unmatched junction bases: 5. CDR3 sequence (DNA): TGTGCCTGGAGTGTAGAGGCGGGGGGATACAATGAGCAGTTCTTC. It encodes CAWSVEAGGYNEQFF.

CDR3 in DNA: TGTGCCAGCAGCGTAGCCGGGACCCCAGGGGACATTCAGTACTTC. Translating it yields CASSVAGTPGDIQYF. This sequence joins TRBV9 and TRBJ2-4; D might be TRBD1 (6 bases). Germline values: CDR1 SGDLS, CDR2 YYNGEE. The CDR3 consists of 15 residues. V lost 0 bases and J 8 bases, leaving 15 bases between the germline ends.

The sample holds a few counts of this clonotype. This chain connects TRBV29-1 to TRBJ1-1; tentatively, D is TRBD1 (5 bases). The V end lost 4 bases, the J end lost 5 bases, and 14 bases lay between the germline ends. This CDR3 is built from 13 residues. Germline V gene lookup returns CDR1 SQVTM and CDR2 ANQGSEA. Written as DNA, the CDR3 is TGCAGCGTTGTCGCCGACAGTCTGACTGAAGCTTTCTTT. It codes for CSVVADSLTEAFF.

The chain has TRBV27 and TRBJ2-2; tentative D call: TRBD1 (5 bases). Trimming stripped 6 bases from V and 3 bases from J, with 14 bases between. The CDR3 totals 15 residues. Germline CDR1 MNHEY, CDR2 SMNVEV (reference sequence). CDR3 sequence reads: CASRSTDSHTGELFF. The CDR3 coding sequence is TGTGCCAGCAGGTCCACCGACAGTCACACCGGGGAGCTGTTTTTT.

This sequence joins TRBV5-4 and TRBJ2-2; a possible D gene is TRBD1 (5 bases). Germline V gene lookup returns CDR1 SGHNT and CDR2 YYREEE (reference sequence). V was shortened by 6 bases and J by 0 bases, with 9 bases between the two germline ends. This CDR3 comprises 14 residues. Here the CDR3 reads CASTPDTNTGELFF. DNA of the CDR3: TGTGCCAGCACCCCGGACACGAACACCGGGGAGCTGTTTTTT.

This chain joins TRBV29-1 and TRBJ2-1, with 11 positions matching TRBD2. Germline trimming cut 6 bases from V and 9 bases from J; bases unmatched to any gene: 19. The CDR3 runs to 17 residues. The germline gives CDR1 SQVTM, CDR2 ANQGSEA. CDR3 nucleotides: TGCAGCGTAGAGGCCTCCGGGACTAGCGGTGTTGTGGGTGAGCAGTTCTTC. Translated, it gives CSVEASGTSGVVGEQFF.

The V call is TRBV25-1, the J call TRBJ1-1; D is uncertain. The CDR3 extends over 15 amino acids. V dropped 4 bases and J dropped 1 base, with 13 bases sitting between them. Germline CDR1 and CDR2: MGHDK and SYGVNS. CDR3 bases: TGTGCCAGCAGTGGGCAACAGACTGGGAACACTGAAGCTTTCTTT. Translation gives CASSGQQTGNTEAFF.

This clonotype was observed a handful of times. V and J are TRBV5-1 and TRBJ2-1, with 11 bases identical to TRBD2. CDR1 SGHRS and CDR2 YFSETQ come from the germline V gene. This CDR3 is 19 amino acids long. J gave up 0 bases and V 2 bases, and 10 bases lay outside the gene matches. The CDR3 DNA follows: TGCGCCAGCAGCTTTGGACTAGCGGGTTTGTTAGGCTCCTACAATGAGCAGTTCTTC. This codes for CASSFGLAGLLGSYNEQFF.

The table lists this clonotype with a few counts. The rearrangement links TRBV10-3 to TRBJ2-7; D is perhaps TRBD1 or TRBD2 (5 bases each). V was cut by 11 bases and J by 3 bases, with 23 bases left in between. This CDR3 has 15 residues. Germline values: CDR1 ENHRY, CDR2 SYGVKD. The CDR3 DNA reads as TGTGCCGTACACAATGCTCCGGGACGCCTCTACGAGCAGTACTTC. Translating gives CAVHNAPGRLYEQYF.